The source of this T cell receptor (beta chain) is a study of blood T cells in healthy people across ages. Study-level background: T cells yielded about one barcoded beta molecule per two cells through template switching.

The second PCR ran about 6 to 11 cycles with a sample-barcoded 5' primer and J-beta primers. Researchers report that a template-switch adaptor with 12 random nucleotides tagged each cDNA molecule. Using its own MiXCR run on the 5' RACE reads, TCRdb lists one record per CDR3 protein. The sample carries around 1,800,000 distinct CDR3 sequences, roughly 43% recorded once. Overall study results and limits: Comparison with aged donors showed that long-lived donors had more naive CD4+ cells and higher diversity.

Regarding this clonotype: The antigen is undetermined.

Germline V gene sequence: CDR1 MNHEY, CDR2 SVGAGI. The CDR3 contains 16 residues. Unmatched junction bases numbered 11, after V lost 6 bases and J lost 1 base. Sequencing was carried out using blood. The chain recombines TRBV6-5 with TRBJ1-1; 7 bases align to TRBD1. This clonotype originated in a human donor in good health. CDR3: CASSGPGQTENTEAFF. CDR3 in DNA: TGTGCCAGCAGCGGACCGGGACAGACTGAGAACACTGAAGCTTTCTTT.